This TCR beta chain was identified during a study of tumor-infiltrating lymphocytes in primary liver carcinoma. Study information: Stage T1-T3 N0M0 tumors spanned about 4.2 to 10 cm.

Study-level findings and limits: Blood's top-250-clone fraction was significantly lower than that of tumors (p = 0.039).

Remarks on this clonotype: The target antigen is unknown.

Unsorted whole blood yielded blood RNA, and germline DNA was extracted as well. Priming with a constant-region primer yielded TCR beta cDNA from 400 to 550 ng total RNA. TCR beta libraries came from three nested multiplex PCR rounds using slightly modified ARM-PCR. Investigators reported that the first two PCR rounds, at around 10 cycles each, used TRBV1-TRBV30 forward primers with a C-beta reverse primer. TCRdb reprocessed the multiplex PCR reads via MiXCR and lists one record per CDR3 protein. Found here are over 250,000 distinct CDR3 sequences, 58% of them singletons; the top ten hold 15% to 20%. The length of the CDR3 is 15 residues. Germline V gene sequence: CDR1 GTSNPN, CDR2 SVGIG (reference sequence). V shed 1 base, J shed 0 bases, and the junction held 5 bases outside the gene matches.

The sequenced sample consisted of peripheral blood. The chain recombines TRBV30 with TRBJ1-1; TRBD1 matches 7 bases. This clonotype originated in a woman under 40 with primary liver carcinoma and hepatitis B virus infection. Written as DNA, the CDR3 is TGTGCCTGGAGTGCCCCACAGGGGATGAACACTGAAGCTTTCTTT. The encoded protein is CAWSAPQGMNTEAFF.